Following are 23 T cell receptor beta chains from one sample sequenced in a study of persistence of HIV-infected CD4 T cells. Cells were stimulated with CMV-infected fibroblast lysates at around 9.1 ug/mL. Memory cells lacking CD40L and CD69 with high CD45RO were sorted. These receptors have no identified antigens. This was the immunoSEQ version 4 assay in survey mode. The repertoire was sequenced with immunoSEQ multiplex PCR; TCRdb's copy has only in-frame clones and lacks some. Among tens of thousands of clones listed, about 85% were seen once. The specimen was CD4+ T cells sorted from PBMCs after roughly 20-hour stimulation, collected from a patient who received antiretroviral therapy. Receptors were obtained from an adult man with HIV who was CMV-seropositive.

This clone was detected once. The CDR3, as DNA: TGTGCCAGCAGCGGACGGACAGGGCGAGTTGGAGATACGCAGTATTTT. Protein: CASSGRTGRVGDTQYF. The chain combines TRBV9 with TRBJ2-3; 8 nucleotides line up with TRBD1. Germline V CDR1 and CDR2: SGDLS, YYNGEE. J lost 5 bases, V lost 3 bases, and 11 bases had no gene match. CDR3 size: 16 residues.

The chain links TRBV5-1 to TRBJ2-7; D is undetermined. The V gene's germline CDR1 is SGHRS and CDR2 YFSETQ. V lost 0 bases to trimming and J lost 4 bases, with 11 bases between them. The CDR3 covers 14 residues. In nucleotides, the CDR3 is TGCGCCAGCAGCTTGGCCGGAGATGCTTACGAGCAGTACTTC. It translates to CASSLAGDAYEQYF.

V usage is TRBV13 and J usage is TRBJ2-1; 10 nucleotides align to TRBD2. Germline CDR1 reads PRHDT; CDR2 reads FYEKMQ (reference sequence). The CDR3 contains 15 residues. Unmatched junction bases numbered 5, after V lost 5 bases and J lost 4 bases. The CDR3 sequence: CASSPRTSGYNEQFF. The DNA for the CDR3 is TGTGCCAGCAGCCCACGGACTAGCGGATACAATGAGCAGTTCTTC.

The CDR3 loop is CAISEPTEQFF. DNA of the CDR3: TGTGCCATCAGTGAGCCGACGGAGCAGTTCTTC. The rearrangement uses TRBV10-3 and TRBJ2-1; D unresolved. CDR1 is ENHRY, CDR2 SYGVKD, per germline. CDR3 size: 11 residues. The germline V and J ends were trimmed by 2 bases and 10 bases, with 6 bases remaining between them.

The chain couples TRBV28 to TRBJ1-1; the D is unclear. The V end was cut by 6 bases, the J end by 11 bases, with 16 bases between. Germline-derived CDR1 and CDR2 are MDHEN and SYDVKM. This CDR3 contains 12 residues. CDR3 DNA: TGTGCCAGCAGGGTGCCTTTTGCTCGGGCTTTCTTT. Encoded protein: CASRVPFARAFF.

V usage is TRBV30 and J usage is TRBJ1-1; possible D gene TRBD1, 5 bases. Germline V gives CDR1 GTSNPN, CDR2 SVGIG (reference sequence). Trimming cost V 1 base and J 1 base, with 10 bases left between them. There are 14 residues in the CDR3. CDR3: CAWSGQGGNTEAFF. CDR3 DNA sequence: TGTGCCTGGAGTGGCCAGGGTGGGAACACTGAAGCTTTCTTT.

CDR3 coding DNA: TGTGCCAGCAGTTCGGCGGGGGGGCGGAATGAGCAGTTCTTC. This gives the protein CASSSAGGRNEQFF. The chain carries TRBV28 and TRBJ2-1; TRBD2 matches 9 bases. Germline V gene sequence: CDR1 MDHEN, CDR2 SYDVKM. After removal of 4 bases from V and 7 bases from J, the junction contained 5 bases not matched to a gene. The CDR3 runs to 14 residues. Using reference TRBV28 and TRBJ2-1 for the parts outside the CDR3, the full variable domain is DVKVTQSSRYLVKRTGEKVFLECVQDMDHENMFWYRQDPGLGLRLIYFSYDVKMKEKGDIPEGYSVSREKKERFSLILESASTNQTSMYLCASSSAGGRNEQFFGPGTRLTVL.

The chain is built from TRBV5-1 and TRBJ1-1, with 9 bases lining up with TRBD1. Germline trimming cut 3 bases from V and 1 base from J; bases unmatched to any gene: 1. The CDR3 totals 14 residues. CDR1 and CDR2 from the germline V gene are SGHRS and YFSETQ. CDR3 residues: CASSSQGANTEAFF. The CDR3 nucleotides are TGCGCCAGCAGCTCACAGGGGGCGAACACTGAAGCTTTCTTT.

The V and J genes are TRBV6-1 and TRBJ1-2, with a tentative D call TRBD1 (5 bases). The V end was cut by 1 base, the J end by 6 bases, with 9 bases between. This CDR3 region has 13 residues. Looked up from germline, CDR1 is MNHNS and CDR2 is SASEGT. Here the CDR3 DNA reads TGTGCCAGCAGTGAAGTATCAGGGAATGGCTACACCTTC. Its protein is CASSEVSGNGYTF.

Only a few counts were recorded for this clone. DNA of the CDR3: TGTGCCAGCAGTGAAACGTGGGGGTACGAGCAGTACTTC. Amino acid sequence: CASSETWGYEQYF. The chain is built from TRBV6-1 and TRBJ2-7, with D tentatively TRBD1 or TRBD2 (5 bases each). This CDR3 has 13 residues. The germline gives CDR1 MNHNS, CDR2 SASEGT. V was shortened by 2 bases and J by 4 bases, with 9 bases between the two germline ends.

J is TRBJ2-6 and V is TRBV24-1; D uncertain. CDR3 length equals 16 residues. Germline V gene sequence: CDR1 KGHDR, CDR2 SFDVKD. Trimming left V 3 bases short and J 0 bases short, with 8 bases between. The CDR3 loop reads CATSDGHVSGANVLTF. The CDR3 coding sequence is TGTGCCACCAGTGATGGGCATGTCTCTGGGGCCAACGTCCTGACTTTC.

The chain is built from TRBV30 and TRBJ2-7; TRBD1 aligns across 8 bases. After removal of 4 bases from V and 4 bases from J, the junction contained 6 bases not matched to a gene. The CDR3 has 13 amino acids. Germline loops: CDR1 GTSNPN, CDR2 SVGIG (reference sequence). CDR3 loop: CAWTIQGAYEQYF. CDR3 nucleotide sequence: TGTGCCTGGACAATCCAGGGGGCATACGAGCAGTACTTC. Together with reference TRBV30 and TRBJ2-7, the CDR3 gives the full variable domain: SQTIHQWPATLVQPVGSPLSLECTVEGTSNPNLYWYRQAAGRGLQLLFYSVGIGQISSEVPQNLSASRPQDRQFILSSKKLLLSDSGFYLCAWTIQGAYEQYFGPGTRLTVT.

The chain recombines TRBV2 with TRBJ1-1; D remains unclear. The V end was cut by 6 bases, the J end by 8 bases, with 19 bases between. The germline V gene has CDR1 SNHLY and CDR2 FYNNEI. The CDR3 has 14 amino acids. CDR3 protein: CASSHYKAGEEAFF. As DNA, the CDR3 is TGTGCCAGCAGCCATTATAAAGCCGGGGAGGAAGCTTTCTTT.

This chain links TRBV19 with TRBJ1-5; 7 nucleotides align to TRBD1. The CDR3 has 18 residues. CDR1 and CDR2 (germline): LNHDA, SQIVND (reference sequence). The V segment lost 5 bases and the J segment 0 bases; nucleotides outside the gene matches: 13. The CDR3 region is CASSGRGRPLSSNQPQHF. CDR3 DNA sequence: TGTGCCAGTAGTGGGAGGGGGCGTCCCCTTAGTAGCAATCAGCCCCAGCATTTT.

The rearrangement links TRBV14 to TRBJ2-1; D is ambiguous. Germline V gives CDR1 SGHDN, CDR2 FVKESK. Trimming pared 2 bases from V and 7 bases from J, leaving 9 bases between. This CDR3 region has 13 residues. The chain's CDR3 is CASSQIIRNEQFF. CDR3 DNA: TGTGCCAGCAGCCAAATCATCAGGAATGAGCAGTTCTTC.

For the CDR3, the DNA is TGTGCCAGTACCCCCCAGGGAAGAATGGGCAATCAGCCCCAGCATTTT. It is translated as CASTPQGRMGNQPQHF. The rearrangement uses TRBV19 and TRBJ1-5; TRBD1 might be the D (5 bases). Trimming cost V 7 bases and J 2 bases, with 18 bases left between them. CDR1 is LNHDA and CDR2 is SQIVND in the germline V gene (reference sequence). The CDR3 contains 16 residues.

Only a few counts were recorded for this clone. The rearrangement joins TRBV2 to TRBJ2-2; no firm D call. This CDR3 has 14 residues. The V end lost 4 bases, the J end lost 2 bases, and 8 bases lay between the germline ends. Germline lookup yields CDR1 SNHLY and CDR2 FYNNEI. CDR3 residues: CASSVEINTGELFF. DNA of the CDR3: TGTGCCAGCAGTGTGGAAATAAACACCGGGGAGCTGTTTTTT.

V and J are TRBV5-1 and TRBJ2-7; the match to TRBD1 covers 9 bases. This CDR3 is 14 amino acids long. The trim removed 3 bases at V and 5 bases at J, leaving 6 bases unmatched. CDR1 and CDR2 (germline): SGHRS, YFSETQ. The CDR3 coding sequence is TGCGCCAGCAGCTCCGGGACAGGGAGGGACGAGCAGTACTTC. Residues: CASSSGTGRDEQYF.

CDR3 protein: CASSIGQLFNGYTF. For the CDR3, the DNA is TGTGCCAGTAGTATAGGACAGCTATTCAATGGCTACACCTTC. The J gene is TRBJ1-2, the V gene TRBV19, with D tentatively TRBD1 (5 bases). Germline CDR1 reads LNHDA; CDR2 reads SQIVND (reference sequence). V lost 1 base, J lost 6 bases, and 12 bases lay in between. The CDR3 runs to 14 residues.

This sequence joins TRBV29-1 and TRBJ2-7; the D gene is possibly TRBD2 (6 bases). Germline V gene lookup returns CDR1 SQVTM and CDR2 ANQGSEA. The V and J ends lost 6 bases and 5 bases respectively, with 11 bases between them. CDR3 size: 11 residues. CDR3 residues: CSVSLAHEQYF. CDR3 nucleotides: TGCAGCGTGAGTCTAGCGCACGAGCAGTACTTC.

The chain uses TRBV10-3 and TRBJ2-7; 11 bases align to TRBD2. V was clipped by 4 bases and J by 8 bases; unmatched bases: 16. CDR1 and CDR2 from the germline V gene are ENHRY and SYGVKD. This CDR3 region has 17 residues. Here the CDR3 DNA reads TGTGCCATCAGTGGCCCCTCACTAGCGGGGGCCCCTACGAAGCAGTACTTC. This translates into CAISGPSLAGAPTKQYF.

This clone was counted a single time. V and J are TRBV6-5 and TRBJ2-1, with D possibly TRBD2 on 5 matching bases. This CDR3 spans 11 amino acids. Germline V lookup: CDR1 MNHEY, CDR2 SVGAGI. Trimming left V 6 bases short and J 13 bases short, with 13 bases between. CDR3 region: CASSPDWAQFF. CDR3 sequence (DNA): TGTGCCAGCAGCCCGGACTGGGCACAGTTCTTC.

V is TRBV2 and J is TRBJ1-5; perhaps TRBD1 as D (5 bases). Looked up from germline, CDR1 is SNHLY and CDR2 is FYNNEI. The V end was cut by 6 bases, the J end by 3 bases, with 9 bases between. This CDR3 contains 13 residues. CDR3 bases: TGTGCCAGCAGGGAACAGGACAATCAGCCCCAGCATTTT. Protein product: CASREQDNQPQHF.